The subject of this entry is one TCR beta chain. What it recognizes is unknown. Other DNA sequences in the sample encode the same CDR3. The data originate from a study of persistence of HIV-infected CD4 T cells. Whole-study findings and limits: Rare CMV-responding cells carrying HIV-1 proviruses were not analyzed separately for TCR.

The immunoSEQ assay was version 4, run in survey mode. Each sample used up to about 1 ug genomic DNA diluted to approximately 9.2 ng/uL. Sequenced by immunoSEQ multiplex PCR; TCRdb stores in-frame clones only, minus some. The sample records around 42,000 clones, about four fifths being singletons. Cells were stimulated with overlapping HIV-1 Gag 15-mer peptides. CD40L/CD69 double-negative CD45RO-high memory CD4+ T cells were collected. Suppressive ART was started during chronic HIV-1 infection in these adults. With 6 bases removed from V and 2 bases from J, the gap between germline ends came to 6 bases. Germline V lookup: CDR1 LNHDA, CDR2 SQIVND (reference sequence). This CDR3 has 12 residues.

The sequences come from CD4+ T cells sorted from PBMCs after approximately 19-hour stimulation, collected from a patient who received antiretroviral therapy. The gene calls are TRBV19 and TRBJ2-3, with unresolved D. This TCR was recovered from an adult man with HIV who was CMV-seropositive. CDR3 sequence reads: CASSLDTDTQYF. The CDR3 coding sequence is TGTGCCAGTAGCTTGGACACAGATACGCAGTATTTT.